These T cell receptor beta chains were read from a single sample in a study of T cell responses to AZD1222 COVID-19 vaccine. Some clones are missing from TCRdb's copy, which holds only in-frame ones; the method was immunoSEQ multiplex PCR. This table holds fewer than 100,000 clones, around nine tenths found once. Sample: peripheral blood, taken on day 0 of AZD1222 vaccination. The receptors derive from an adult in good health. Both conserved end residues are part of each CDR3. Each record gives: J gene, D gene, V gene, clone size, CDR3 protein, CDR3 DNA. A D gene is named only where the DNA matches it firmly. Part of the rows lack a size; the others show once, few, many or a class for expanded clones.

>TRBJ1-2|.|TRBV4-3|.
CASSQENRGIYGYTF
TGCGCCAGCAGCCAAGAAAATCGAGGGATCTATGGCTACACCTTC
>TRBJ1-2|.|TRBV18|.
CASSDGPNYGYTF
TGTGCCAGCTCGGATGGACCTAACTATGGCTACACCTTC
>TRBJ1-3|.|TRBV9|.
CASSVEGGSGNTIYF
TGTGCCAGCAGCGTAGAAGGAGGCTCTGGAAACACCATATATTTT
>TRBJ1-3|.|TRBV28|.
CASSLGQGNTIYF
TGTGCCAGCAGTTTAGGACAGGGAAACACCATATATTTT
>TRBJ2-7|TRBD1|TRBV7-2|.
CASSLGGQGSEQYF
TGTGCCAGCAGCTTAGGGGGACAGGGGTCCGAGCAGTACTTC
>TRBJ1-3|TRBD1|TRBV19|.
CASSIWTGGYTGNTIYF
TGTGCCAGTAGTATCTGGACAGGGGGCTATACTGGAAACACCATATATTTT
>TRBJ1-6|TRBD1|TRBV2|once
CATTGQYNSPLHF
TGTGCCACTACGGGACAGTATAATTCACCCCTCCACTTT
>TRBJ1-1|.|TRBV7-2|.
CASSLPGRAEAFF
TGTGCCAGCAGCCTGCCGGGTCGGGCTGAAGCTTTCTTT
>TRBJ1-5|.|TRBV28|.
CASSLLGGNQPQHF
TGTGCCAGCAGTTTATTAGGGGGCAATCAGCCCCAGCATTTT
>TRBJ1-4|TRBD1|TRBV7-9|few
CASSHKEGTGARKLFF
TGTGCCAGCAGCCACAAGGAGGGGACAGGGGCTCGAAAACTGTTTTTT
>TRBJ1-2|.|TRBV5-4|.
CASSFQGLGYGYTF
TGTGCCAGCAGCTTTCAGGGTTTGGGCTATGGCTACACCTTC
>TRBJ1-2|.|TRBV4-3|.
CASSRTLATVYGYTF
TGCGCCAGCAGCCGTACGTTAGCTACAGTCTATGGCTACACCTTC
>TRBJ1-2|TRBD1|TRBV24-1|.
CATSENTGTGGIGKGYTF
TGTGCCACCAGTGAGAATACCGGGACAGGGGGTATAGGGAAGGGCTACACCTTC
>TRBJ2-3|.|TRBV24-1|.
CATSDLGGTDTQYF
TGTGCCACCAGTGATTTGGGGGGCACAGATACGCAGTATTTT
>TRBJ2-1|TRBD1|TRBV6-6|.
CASRKQGAGEQFF
TGTGCCAGCAGAAAACAGGGGGCAGGCGAGCAGTTCTTC
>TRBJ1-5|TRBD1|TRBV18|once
CASSTKDRGDGNQPQHF
TGTGCCAGCTCAACCAAGGACAGGGGGGACGGCAATCAGCCCCAGCATTTT
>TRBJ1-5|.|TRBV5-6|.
CASSYAPGRGEPQHF
TGTGCCAGCAGCTACGCGCCAGGACGAGGAGAGCCCCAGCATTTT
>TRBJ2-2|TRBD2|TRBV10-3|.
CATLLGLAGNTGELFF
TGTGCCACCTTATTGGGACTAGCGGGAAACACCGGGGAGCTGTTTTTT
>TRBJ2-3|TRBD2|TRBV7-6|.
CASSSRRGSGGSGLGDTQYF
TGTGCCAGCAGCTCTAGAAGGGGAAGTGGCGGGAGCGGGTTAGGGGATACGCAGTATTTT
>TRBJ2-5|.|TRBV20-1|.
CSASSSLATSTEETQYF
TGCAGTGCTAGTTCTTCCCTCGCTACTAGCACGGAAGAGACCCAGTACTTC
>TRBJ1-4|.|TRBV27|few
CASSLIRGGAGKLFF
TGTGCCAGCAGTTTAATCAGAGGTGGGGCGGGAAAACTGTTTTTT
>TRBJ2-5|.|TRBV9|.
CASSVATSGPETQYF
TGTGCCAGCAGCGTAGCTACGAGTGGGCCAGAGACCCAGTACTTC
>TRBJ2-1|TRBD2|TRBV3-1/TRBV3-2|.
CASSQDIFQRGFHNEQFF
TGTGCCAGCAGCCAAGATATCTTCCAGCGGGGTTTCCACAATGAGCAGTTCTTC
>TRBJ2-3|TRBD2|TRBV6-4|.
CASSATSGTDTQYF
TGTGCCAGCAGTGCCACTAGCGGCACAGATACGCAGTATTTT
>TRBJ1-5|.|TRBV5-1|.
CASRPRPNSNQPQHF
TGCGCCAGCAGACCGAGACCGAATAGCAATCAGCCCCAGCATTTT
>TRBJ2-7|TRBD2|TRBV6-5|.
CASSSPTSGVGEQYF
TGTGCCAGCAGTTCTCCGACTAGCGGCGTCGGGGAGCAGTACTTC
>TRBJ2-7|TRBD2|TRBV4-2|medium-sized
CASSQAGGRDEQYF
TGTGCCAGCAGCCAAGCGGGGGGGCGAGACGAGCAGTACTTC
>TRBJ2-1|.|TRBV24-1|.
CATSEDGLSGGNEQFF
TGTGCCACCAGTGAGGACGGACTGTCCGGGGGTAATGAGCAGTTCTTC
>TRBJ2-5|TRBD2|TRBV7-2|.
CASSLRRGGLEETQYF
TGTGCCAGCAGCTTAAGGCGGGGGGGCCTGGAGGAGACCCAGTACTTC
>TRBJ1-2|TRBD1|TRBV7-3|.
CASSLNQGEGYTF
TGTGCCAGCAGCTTAAACCAGGGGGAAGGCTACACCTTC
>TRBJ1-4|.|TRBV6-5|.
CASSRGTATNEKLFF
TGTGCCAGCAGTCGCGGGACGGCAACTAATGAAAAACTGTTTTTT
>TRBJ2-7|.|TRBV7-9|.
CASSLVRDHEQYF
TGTGCCAGCAGCTTAGTCAGGGACCACGAGCAGTACTTC
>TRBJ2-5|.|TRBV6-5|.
CASSYEFEETQYF
TGTGCCAGCAGTTATGAATTCGAGGAGACCCAGTACTTC
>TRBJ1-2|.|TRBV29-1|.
CSALGRSYGYTF
TGCAGCGCCCTAGGGAGATCCTATGGCTACACCTTC
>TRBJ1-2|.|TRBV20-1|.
CSASVGPQVSYGYTF
TGCAGTGCGAGTGTGGGGCCACAGGTATCTTATGGCTACACCTTC
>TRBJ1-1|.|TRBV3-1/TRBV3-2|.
CASSPGTGDEAFF
TGTGCCAGCAGCCCCGGGACCGGAGATGAAGCTTTCTTT
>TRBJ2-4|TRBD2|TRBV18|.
CASSPPPGGGKNIQYF
TGTGCCAGCTCACCCCCCCCGGGAGGGGGCAAAAACATTCAGTACTTC
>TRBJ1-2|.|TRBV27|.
CASSLGGNGGYTF
TGTGCCAGCAGTTTAGGAGGGAATGGTGGCTACACCTTC
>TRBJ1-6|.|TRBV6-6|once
CASSSTEALHF
TGTGCCAGCAGCTCGACGGAGGCCCTCCACTTT
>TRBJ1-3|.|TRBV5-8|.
CASSPRGRPENTIYF
TGTGCCAGCAGCCCCAGGGGAAGACCTGAAAACACCATATATTTT
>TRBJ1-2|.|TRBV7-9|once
CASSFPNTISYGYTF
TGTGCCAGCAGTTTCCCCAACACTATTTCGTATGGCTACACCTTC
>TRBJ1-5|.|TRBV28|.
CASSNSDPQPQHF
TGTGCCAGCAGTAACAGTGACCCTCAGCCCCAGCATTTT
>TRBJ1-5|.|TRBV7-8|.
CASSPEGYQPQHF
TGTGCCAGCAGCCCAGAGGGATATCAGCCCCAGCATTTT
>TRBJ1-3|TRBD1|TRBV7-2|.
CASSPDRGRIGTIYF
TGTGCCAGCAGCCCCGACAGGGGGAGGATTGGCACCATATATTTT
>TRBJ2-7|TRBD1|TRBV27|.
CASSYRGSLGEQYF
TGTGCCAGCAGCTACAGGGGATCCTTGGGAGAGCAGTACTTC